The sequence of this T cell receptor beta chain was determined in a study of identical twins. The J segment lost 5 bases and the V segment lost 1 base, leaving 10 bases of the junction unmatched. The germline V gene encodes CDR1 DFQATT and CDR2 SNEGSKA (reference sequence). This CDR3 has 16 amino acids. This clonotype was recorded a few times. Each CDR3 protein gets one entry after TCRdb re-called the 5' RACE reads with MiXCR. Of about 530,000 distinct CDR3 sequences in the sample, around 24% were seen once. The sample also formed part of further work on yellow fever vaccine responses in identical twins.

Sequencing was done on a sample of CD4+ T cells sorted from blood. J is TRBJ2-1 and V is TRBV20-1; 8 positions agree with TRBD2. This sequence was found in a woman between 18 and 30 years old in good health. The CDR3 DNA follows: TGCAGTGCTAGAGTCGCGAGCGGGAGACCGAACAATGAGCAGTTCTTC. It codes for CSARVASGRPNNEQFF.